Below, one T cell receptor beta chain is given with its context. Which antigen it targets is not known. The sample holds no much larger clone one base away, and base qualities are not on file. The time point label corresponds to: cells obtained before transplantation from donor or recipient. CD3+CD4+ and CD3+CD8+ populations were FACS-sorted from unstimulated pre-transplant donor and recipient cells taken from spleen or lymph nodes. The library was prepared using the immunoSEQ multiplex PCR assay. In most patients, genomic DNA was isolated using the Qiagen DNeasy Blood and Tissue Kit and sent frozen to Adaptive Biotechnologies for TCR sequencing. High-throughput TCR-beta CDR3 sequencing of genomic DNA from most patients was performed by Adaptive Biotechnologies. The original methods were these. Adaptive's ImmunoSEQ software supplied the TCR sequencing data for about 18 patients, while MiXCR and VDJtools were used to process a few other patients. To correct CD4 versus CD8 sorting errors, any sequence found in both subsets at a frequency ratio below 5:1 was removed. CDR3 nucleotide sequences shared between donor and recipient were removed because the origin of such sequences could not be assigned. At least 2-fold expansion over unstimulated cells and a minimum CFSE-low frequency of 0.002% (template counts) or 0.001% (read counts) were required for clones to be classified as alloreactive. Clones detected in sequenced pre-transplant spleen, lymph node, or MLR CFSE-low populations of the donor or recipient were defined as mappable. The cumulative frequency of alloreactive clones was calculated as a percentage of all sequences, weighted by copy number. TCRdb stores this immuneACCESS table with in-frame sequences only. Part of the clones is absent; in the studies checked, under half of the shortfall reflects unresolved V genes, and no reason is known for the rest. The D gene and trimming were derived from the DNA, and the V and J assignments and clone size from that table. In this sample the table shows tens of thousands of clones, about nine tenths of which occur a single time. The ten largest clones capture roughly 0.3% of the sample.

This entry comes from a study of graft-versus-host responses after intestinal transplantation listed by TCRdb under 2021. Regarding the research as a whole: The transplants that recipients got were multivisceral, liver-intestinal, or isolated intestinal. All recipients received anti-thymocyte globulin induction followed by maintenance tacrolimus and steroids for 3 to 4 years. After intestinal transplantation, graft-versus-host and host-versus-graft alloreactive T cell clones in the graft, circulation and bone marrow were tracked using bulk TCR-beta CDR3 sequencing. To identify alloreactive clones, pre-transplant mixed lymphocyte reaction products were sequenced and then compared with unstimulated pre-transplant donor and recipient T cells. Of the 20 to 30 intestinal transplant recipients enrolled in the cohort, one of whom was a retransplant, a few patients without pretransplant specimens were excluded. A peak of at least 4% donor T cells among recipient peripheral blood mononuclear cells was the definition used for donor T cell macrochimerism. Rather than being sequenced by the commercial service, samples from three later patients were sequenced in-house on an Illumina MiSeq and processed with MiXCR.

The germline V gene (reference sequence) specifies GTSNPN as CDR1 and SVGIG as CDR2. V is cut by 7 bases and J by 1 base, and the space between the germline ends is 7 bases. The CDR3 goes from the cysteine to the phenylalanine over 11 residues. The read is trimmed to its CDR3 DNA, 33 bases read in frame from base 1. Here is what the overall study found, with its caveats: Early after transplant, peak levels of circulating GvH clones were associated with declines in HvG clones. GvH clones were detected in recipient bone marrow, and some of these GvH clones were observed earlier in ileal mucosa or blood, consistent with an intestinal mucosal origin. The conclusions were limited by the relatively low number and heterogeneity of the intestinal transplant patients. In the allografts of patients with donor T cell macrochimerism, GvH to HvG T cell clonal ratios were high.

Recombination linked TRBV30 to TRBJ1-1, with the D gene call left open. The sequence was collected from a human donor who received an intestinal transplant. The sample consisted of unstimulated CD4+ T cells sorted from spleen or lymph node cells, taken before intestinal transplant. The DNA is TGTGCCTTCGGGGAGAACACTGAAGCTTTCTTT. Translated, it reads CAFGENTEAFF.